The subject of this entry is one T cell receptor (beta chain). Only in-frame clones appear in the TCRdb table, and some are missing; sequencing was by immunoSEQ multiplex PCR. The sample has over 200,000 clones, around 75% seen once. The germline V gene has CDR1 LGHNA and CDR2 YSLEER. V gave up 0 bases and J gave up 12 bases, with 9 bases separating them. The CDR3 spans 13 residues. The sample belongs to a study of blood T cell repertoires in COVID-19. Sequenced material: peripheral blood. The V gene is TRBV4-3, the J gene TRBJ1-6; no clear D. The clonotype was recovered from a human donor in a cohort sampled during active COVID-19. The DNA of the CDR3 is TGCGCCAGCAGCCAAGAGTGGGAGGGACCCCTCCACTTT. Residues: CASSQEWEGPLHF.